The clone carrying this T cell receptor beta chain has at least ten counts. This record belongs to a study of CD8 T cells in ankylosing spondylitis. Trimming left V 2 bases short and J 1 base short, with 11 bases between. Germline V gene lookup returns CDR1 SQVTM and CDR2 ANQGSEA. This CDR3 is 14 amino acids long. Each CDR3 protein is one row after TCRdb ran MiXCR on the 5' RACE reads. The sample shows 230,000 or so distinct CDR3 sequences, 20% to 30% of them seen only once. The receptor comes from a male donor with ankylosing spondylitis or in good health (not recorded which). The source material was blood, either unsorted or a sorted T cell fraction (not recorded which). This chain links TRBV29-1 with TRBJ2-5; D is undetermined. CDR3 DNA: TGCAGCGTTGAATCCCACTACCCCCAAGAGACCCAGTACTTC. It specifies CSVESHYPQETQYF.